The 22 T cell receptor beta chains presented below share a single source sample, sequenced in a study of T cell responses to AZD1222 COVID-19 vaccine. The table came from immunoSEQ multiplex PCR; TCRdb's copy has only in-frame clones and leaves some out. The sample comprises some 200,000 clones, roughly nine tenths of which are singletons, and 1.5% to 2% rests with the top ten. Here the sequenced sample was peripheral blood, taken 28 days after the second AZD1222 dose. The receptors come from an adult who received the AZD1222 COVID-19 vaccine.

The CDR3 reads CASSLGTGQRQPQHF. CDR3 DNA sequence: TGTGCCAGCAGCTTAGGGACAGGGCAACGTCAGCCCCAGCATTTT. The chain uses TRBV7-2 and TRBJ1-5; TRBD1 aligns across 8 bases. V shed 1 base and J 6 bases; nucleotides not matched to a gene: 5. The V gene's germline CDR1 is SGHTA and CDR2 FQGNSA. The CDR3 length is 15 residues. Variable domain in full (rest from reference TRBV7-2 and TRBJ1-5): GAGVSQSPSNKVTEKGKDVELRCDPISGHTALYWYRQSLGQGLEFLIYFQGNSAPDKSGLPSDRFSAERTGGSVSTLTIQRTQQEDSAVYLCASSLGTGQRQPQHFGDGTRLSIL.

The chain combines TRBV10-3 with TRBJ2-2; 12 bases are a match to TRBD1. Germline CDR1 reads ENHRY; CDR2 reads SYGVKD. Unmatched junction bases numbered 9, after V lost 5 bases and J lost 5 bases. The CDR3 is 17 residues long. The DNA for the CDR3 is TGTGCCATCAGTACGGGACAGGGGGCGAAGGGAACCGGGGAGCTGTTTTTT. This encodes CAISTGQGAKGTGELFF.

The gene calls are TRBV6-4 and TRBJ2-3; tentatively, D is TRBD2 (5 bases). The CDR3 has 14 amino acids. Trimming left V 6 bases short and J 3 bases short, with 13 bases between. The germline V gene has CDR1 MRHNA and CDR2 SNTAGT. CDR3 amino acids: CASSSGDGTDTQYF. The CDR3 nucleotides read TGTGCCAGCAGCAGCGGAGACGGGACAGATACGCAGTATTTT.

There are a few counts of this clone. J is TRBJ2-1 and V is TRBV20-1; D gene ambiguous. CDR1 is DFQATT, CDR2 SNEGSKA, per germline (reference sequence). The CDR3 has 14 amino acids. Trimming took off 3 bases at V and 2 bases at J, with 11 bases between the two ends. The CDR3 bases are TGCAGTGCTAGTTACGGCGGCACCTACAATGAGCAGTTCTTC. Its protein product is CSASYGGTYNEQFF.

DNA for the CDR3: TGTGCCAGCAGCTTTGATCGAGGGGGGCGGACCTACAATGAGCAGTTCTTC. Protein sequence: CASSFDRGGRTYNEQFF. The chain has TRBV7-8 and TRBJ2-1; D may match TRBD1 or TRBD2 (6 bases each). CDR3 length: 17 amino acids. Germline CDR1 reads SGHVS; CDR2 reads FQNEAQ. Trimming removed 3 bases from V and 2 bases from J, with 17 bases in between.

The V and J genes are TRBV4-2 and TRBJ2-7, with 8 bases that match TRBD2. The germline V gene encodes CDR1 LGHNA and CDR2 YNFKEQ. V lost 1 base, J lost 2 bases, and 10 bases stayed unmatched. The CDR3 is 17 residues long. CDR3 in DNA: TGTGCCAGCAGCCAAGGGGGAGCGGGGGACTATCCCTACGAGCAGTACTTC. Encoded protein: CASSQGGAGDYPYEQYF.

The genes are TRBV7-9 and TRBJ1-5, with D possibly TRBD1 on 5 matching bases. Trimming took 3 bases from V and 6 from J, leaving 9 bases between them. Germline CDR1 reads SEHNR; CDR2 reads FQNEAQ (reference sequence). CDR3 length equals 13 residues. CDR3 in DNA: TGTGCCAGCAGCTTCGGCGGGGGTCAGCCCCAGCATTTT. This encodes CASSFGGGQPQHF.

With regard to this clone: One end of the junction fails to match germline, which may point to a read error. The V gene is TRBV7-7, the J gene TRBJ2-1; 7 bases fit TRBD2. The CDR3 has 13 amino acids. The germline V gene has CDR1 SSHAT and CDR2 FNYEAQ (reference sequence). CDR3 sequence reads: CASSLGVAGEQFF. As DNA, the CDR3 is TGTGCTAGCAGCTTGGGGGTAGCGGGCGAGCAGTTCTTC.

This sequence joins TRBV7-8 and TRBJ1-1, with 8 nucleotides matching TRBD1. This CDR3 region has 17 residues. The J segment lost 0 bases and the V segment lost 4 bases, leaving 10 bases of the junction unmatched. Germline V gene sequence: CDR1 SGHVS, CDR2 FQNEAQ. CDR3 DNA: TGTGCCAGCAGCTCCGAGCAAAGACAGGGGATGAACACTGAAGCTTTCTTT. Protein: CASSSEQRQGMNTEAFF.

V and J are TRBV5-1 and TRBJ2-1; D might be TRBD2 (7 bases). V lost 7 bases to trimming and J lost 5 bases, with 25 bases between them. CDR1 and CDR2 (germline): SGHRS, YFSETQ. The CDR3 runs 17 residues. The CDR3 DNA sequence: TGCGCCAGCCGGACCTCTAGGGAGGGGGTGAGGGACAATGAGCAGTTCTTC. This translates into CASRTSREGVRDNEQFF.

CDR3 amino acids: CASSQSAASSENTIYF. DNA for the CDR3: TGTGCCAGCAGCCAGTCAGCTGCTTCTTCCGAAAACACCATATATTTT. This rearrangement joins TRBV4-2 to TRBJ1-3, with unresolved D. V was pared by 3 bases and J by 6 bases, with 18 bases between. CDR1 and CDR2 (germline): LGHNA, YNFKEQ. The CDR3 contains 16 residues.

This clone has just one count. The chain couples TRBV4-1 to TRBJ2-1; the match to TRBD2 covers 12 bases. The CDR3 has 15 residues. Trimming took 1 base from V and 7 from J; bases not matched to a gene: 2. Germline V CDR1 and CDR2: MGHRA, YSYEKL. The CDR3 DNA sequence: TGCGCCAGCAGCCAAGGGACTAGCGGGATTAATGAGCAGTTCTTC. Encoded protein: CASSQGTSGINEQFF.

This clone came up a few times. This chain connects TRBV1 to TRBJ2-7; TRBD2 is taken as the D call from the table, unchecked against the DNA. TRBV1 is reported as a pseudogene. This CDR3 region has 17 residues. Written as DNA, the CDR3 is TGCACCAGCAGCCAAGTGGCTCCAGCGGGAAGAAACTACGAGCAGTACTTC. Translation gives CTSSQVAPAGRNYEQYF.

The rearrangement uses TRBV2 and TRBJ2-1, with unresolved D. The length of the CDR3 is 15 residues. Trimming left V 3 bases short and J 4 bases short, with 13 bases between. Germline CDR1 SNHLY, CDR2 FYNNEI. This CDR3 is CASSDPFLIYNEQFF. Written as DNA, the CDR3 is TGTGCCAGCAGTGATCCTTTCTTGATTTACAATGAGCAGTTCTTC.

The chain combines TRBV3-1 (or the pseudogene TRBV3-2) with TRBJ2-6; 8 nucleotides line up with TRBD1. CDR1 and CDR2 from the germline V gene are LGHDT and YNNKEL (reference sequence). The CDR3 consists of 16 residues. Losses at the gene ends were 6 bases for V and 0 bases for J; bases not matched to a gene: 4. The CDR3 DNA follows: TGTGCCAGCAGAGGGACAGGAAGCTCTGGGGCCAACGTCCTGACTTTC. This translates into CASRGTGSSGANVLTF.

This rearrangement joins TRBV7-9 to TRBJ1-1; the D is unclear. The CDR3 contains 15 residues. V was pared by 2 bases and J by 1 base, with 11 bases between. Looked up from germline, CDR1 is SEHNR and CDR2 is FQNEAQ (reference sequence). Here the CDR3 reads CASSLTRSPNTEAFF. CDR3 DNA: TGTGCCAGCAGCTTAACCAGGTCCCCGAACACTGAAGCTTTCTTT.

The gene calls are TRBV10-2 and TRBJ2-7, with D possibly TRBD1 on 6 matching bases. V lost 7 bases and J 3 bases, leaving 19 bases between the germline ends. The V gene's germline CDR1 is WSHSY and CDR2 SAAADI. The CDR3 length is 15 residues. CDR3 loop: CASTNQGSPIYEQYF. DNA for the CDR3: TGCGCCAGCACCAACCAGGGGTCTCCCATCTACGAGCAGTACTTC.

This chain uses TRBV19 with TRBJ1-1, with 7 bases identical to TRBD1. Germline V lookup: CDR1 LNHDA, CDR2 SQIVND (reference sequence). The length of the CDR3 is 17 residues. The J segment lost 2 bases and the V segment lost 0 bases, leaving 9 bases of the junction unmatched. In DNA form, the CDR3 reads TGTGCCAGTAGTATAGACCGGACAGGTAGGGCTAACACTGAAGCTTTCTTT. It translates to CASSIDRTGRANTEAFF.

V gene TRBV19 combines with J gene TRBJ2-5; 12 bases match TRBD2. The germline gives CDR1 LNHDA, CDR2 SQIVND (reference sequence). Unmatched junction bases numbered 4, after V lost 6 bases and J lost 5 bases. The CDR3 is 14 amino acids. The CDR3 region is CASRLAGGVETQYF. DNA of the CDR3: TGTGCCAGTAGACTAGCGGGGGGTGTCGAGACCCAGTACTTC.

The rearrangement joins TRBV6-4 to TRBJ1-6; D call uncertain. Trimming took off 2 bases at V and 7 bases at J, with 9 bases between the two ends. The germline V gene encodes CDR1 MRHNA and CDR2 SNTAGT. This CDR3 has 14 residues. The CDR3 is CASSDRVGNSPLHF. CDR3 DNA sequence: TGTGCCAGCAGTGACAGGGTGGGAAATTCACCCCTCCACTTT.

The chain joins TRBV5-6 to TRBJ1-1; D unresolved. Trimming removed 6 bases from V and 7 bases from J, with 16 bases in between. This CDR3 spans 13 amino acids. Germline CDR1 reads SGHDT; CDR2 reads YYEEEE. The CDR3 loop reads CASTRTMADEAFF. Written as DNA, the CDR3 is TGTGCCAGCACCCGAACCATGGCGGATGAAGCTTTCTTT.

The chain employs TRBV7-9 and TRBJ2-1, with 7 bases lining up with TRBD1. The CDR3 is 13 amino acids. The germline V gene has CDR1 SEHNR and CDR2 FQNEAQ (reference sequence). The V gene end was trimmed by 5 bases and the J gene end by 9 bases; junction bases not matched to a gene: 7. The CDR3 bases are TGTGCCAGCAGCAAAACAGGGGTCGGTGAGCAGTTCTTC. It specifies CASSKTGVGEQFF.